The 31 T cell receptor beta chains listed next were all sequenced from one sample in a study of blood T cell repertoires in COVID-19. Measured with immunoSEQ multiplex PCR; TCRdb has only the in-frame clones, and not every one. The sample lists tens of thousands of clones; 89% were seen once. Sequencing was carried out using peripheral blood. The receptors stem from a man in his sixties with acute or convalescent COVID-19.

This clone was found once. The genes are TRBV10-3 and TRBJ1-6, with 7 bases fitting TRBD1. V shed 0 bases, J shed 7 bases, and the junction held 6 bases outside the gene matches. The CDR3 runs 16 residues. Germline V lookup: CDR1 ENHRY, CDR2 SYGVKD. The chain's CDR3 is CAISESGGQTNSPLHF. In DNA form, the CDR3 reads TGTGCCATCAGTGAGTCGGGGGGACAGACCAATTCACCCCTCCACTTT.

V and J are TRBV30 and TRBJ2-5; D gene unclear. Per the germline V gene, CDR1 is GTSNPN and CDR2 is SVGIG (reference sequence). The CDR3 runs 13 residues. Trimming left V 0 bases short and J 4 bases short, with 9 bases between. The CDR3 DNA follows: TGTGCCTGGAGTGTAAACTTACGAGAGACCCAGTACTTC. Its protein product is CAWSVNLRETQYF.

The V and J genes are TRBV9 and TRBJ1-4, with unresolved D. The CDR3 is 15 amino acids. V dropped 3 bases and J dropped 5 bases, with 14 bases sitting between them. Looked up from germline, CDR1 is SGDLS and CDR2 is YYNGEE. CDR3: CASSGNPTSNEKLFF. Here the CDR3 DNA reads TGTGCCAGCAGCGGAAATCCCACTTCCAATGAAAAACTGTTTTTT.

The rearrangement links TRBV7-6 to TRBJ1-2; 10 nucleotides align to TRBD1. The CDR3 totals 15 residues. The junction had 3 bases not matched to a gene; V was cut back by 5 bases and J by 0 bases. CDR1 is SGHVS, CDR2 FNYEAQ, per germline. The CDR3 sequence: CASSEGQGTNYGYTF. The CDR3 DNA follows: TGTGCCAGCAGCGAGGGACAGGGGACTAACTATGGCTACACCTTC.

This clone has a single count. The J gene is TRBJ2-2, the V gene TRBV24-1, with D possibly being TRBD2 (5 bases). V was shortened by 5 bases and J by 3 bases, with 12 bases between the two germline ends. This CDR3 contains 15 residues. Germline CDR1 reads KGHDR; CDR2 reads SFDVKD. The CDR3 region is CATSGPGEYTGELFF. The CDR3 DNA reads as TGTGCCACCAGTGGTCCCGGGGAATACACCGGGGAGCTGTTTTTT.

The chain joins TRBV10-2 to TRBJ1-1; 9 bases match TRBD1. The CDR3 extends over 13 amino acids. Losses at the gene ends were 8 bases for V and 6 bases for J; bases not matched to a gene: 7. From germline, CDR1 is WSHSY and CDR2 SAAADI. CDR3 DNA: TGCGCCAGCGGGGACAGGGCTAGCGCTGAAGCTTTCTTT. This encodes CASGDRASAEAFF.

This chain links TRBV7-9 with TRBJ2-5, with TRBD1 identical over 10 bases. The CDR3 length is 15 residues. Germline CDR1 SEHNR, CDR2 FQNEAQ (reference sequence). The V segment lost 5 bases and the J segment 3 bases; nucleotides outside the gene matches: 6. This chain's CDR3 is CASSAPGTGEETQYF. CDR3 in DNA: TGTGCCAGCAGCGCGCCCGGGACAGGGGAAGAGACCCAGTACTTC. Combining the CDR3 with reference TRBV7-9 and TRBJ2-5 gives the whole variable domain DTGVSQNPRHKITKRGQNVTFRCDPISEHNRLYWYRQTLGQGPEFLTYFQNEAQLEKSRLLSDRFSAERPKGSFSTLEIQRTEQGDSAMYLCASSAPGTGEETQYFGPGTRLLVL.

The chain carries TRBV5-1 and TRBJ1-5, with D uncertain. In germline, CDR1 is SGHRS, CDR2 YFSETQ. This CDR3 contains 14 residues. Trimming stripped 0 bases from V and 3 bases from J, with 7 bases between. In nucleotides, the CDR3 is TGCGCCAGCAGCTTGGCCCAATCCAATCAGCCCCAGCATTTT. Translation: CASSLAQSNQPQHF.

CDR3 DNA sequence: TGTGCCAGCAGTTACGCGGTACAGGGAACCTACGAGCAGTACTTC. As protein: CASSYAVQGTYEQYF. The J gene is TRBJ2-7, the V gene TRBV6-5, with D possibly matching TRBD1 (6 bases). The CDR3 contains 15 residues. The germline CDR1 and CDR2 sequences are MNHEY and SVGAGI. Trimming left V 2 bases short and J 2 bases short, with 13 bases between.

This chain connects TRBV6-6 to TRBJ2-3; D unresolved. Trimming took off 9 bases at V and 10 bases at J, with 11 bases between the two ends. The germline V gene encodes CDR1 MNHNY and CDR2 SVGAGI (reference sequence). The CDR3 length is 10 residues. CDR3 in amino acids: CARRPLSQYF. CDR3 coding DNA: TGTGCCAGGAGGCCCCTTTCGCAGTATTTT.

The chain employs TRBV11-2 and TRBJ1-4, with no clear D. Trimming removed 5 bases at V and 7 bases at J, with 20 bases between. The CDR3 totals 16 residues. Germline CDR1 reads SGHAT; CDR2 reads FQNNGV. The CDR3 is CASSPRPEMKSEKLFF. The CDR3 DNA follows: TGTGCCAGCAGCCCGCGCCCGGAGATGAAGAGTGAAAAACTGTTTTTT. The full variable domain, rest sourced from reference TRBV11-2 and TRBJ1-4, is EAGVAQSPRYKIIEKRQSVAFWCNPISGHATLYWYQQILGQGPKLLIQFQNNGVVDDSQLPKDRFSAERLKGVDSTLKIQPAKLEDSAVYLCASSPRPEMKSEKLFFGSGTQLSVL.

The V gene is TRBV7-9, the J gene TRBJ2-7; perhaps TRBD2 as D (5 bases). Germline V CDR1 and CDR2: SEHNR, FQNEAQ (reference sequence). V lost 1 base and J lost 6, with 13 bases in between. The CDR3 length is 14 residues. The CDR3: CASSLDGGMSEQYF. The CDR3 DNA reads as TGTGCCAGCAGCTTAGACGGAGGCATGAGCGAGCAGTACTTC.

The rearrangement links TRBV2 to TRBJ1-4; D is possibly TRBD1 (5 bases). This CDR3 contains 15 residues. V dropped 8 bases and J dropped 8 bases, with 21 bases sitting between them. The germline V gene encodes CDR1 SNHLY and CDR2 FYNNEI. The CDR3 sequence: CASSTPRVAEEKLFF. DNA of the CDR3: TGTGCCAGCTCTACACCCAGGGTGGCGGAGGAAAAACTGTTTTTT.

This clone occurred once. The chain has TRBV4-1 and TRBJ2-2; tentatively, D is TRBD2 (6 bases). The CDR3 sequence is 17 residues long. Trimming took off 0 bases at V and 1 base at J, with 12 bases between the two ends. Germline-derived CDR1 and CDR2 are MGHRA and YSYEKL. CDR3 sequence: CASSQDRGGENTGELFF. The CDR3 coding sequence is TGCGCCAGCAGCCAAGATCGAGGCGGGGAGAACACCGGGGAGCTGTTTTTT.

V usage is TRBV2 and J usage is TRBJ1-2, with 8 bases matching TRBD1. The CDR3 contains 16 residues. With 7 bases clipped from V and 6 bases from J, the junction kept 16 bases outside the gene matches. Per germline, CDR1 SNHLY and CDR2 FYNNEI. CDR3 bases: TGTGCCAGCACCCAATTCCCCCGCGGACAGGGCGATGGCTACACCTTC. Its translation is CASTQFPRGQGDGYTF.

V is TRBV10-3 and J is TRBJ1-1; D may be TRBD1 (5 bases). The CDR3 is 13 residues long. The germline CDR1 and CDR2 sequences are ENHRY and SYGVKD. Trimming cost V 7 bases and J 0 bases, with 9 bases left between them. The CDR3 sequence: CAITGVMNTEAFF. As DNA, the CDR3 is TGTGCCATCACGGGGGTCATGAACACTGAAGCTTTCTTT.

This chain joins TRBV9 and TRBJ2-1; tentative D call: TRBD2 (6 bases). CDR1 and CDR2 (germline): SGDLS, YYNGEE. V was pared by 4 bases and J by 9 bases, with 23 bases between. The CDR3 runs 16 residues. CDR3: CASSPPGRGPSLEQFF. The CDR3 region has the DNA TGTGCCAGCAGCCCCCCGGGGCGGGGTCCTTCGCTTGAGCAGTTCTTC. Based on the CDR3 plus reference TRBV9 and TRBJ2-1, the full variable domain is DSGVTQTPKHLITATGQRVTLRCSPRSGDLSVYWYQQSLDQGLQFLIQYYNGEERAKGNILERFSAQQFPDLHSELNLSSLELGDSALYFCASSPPGRGPSLEQFFGPGTRLTVL.

CDR3 in amino acids: CASTPGHNGWAFF. The CDR3, as DNA: TGTGCCAGCACTCCGGGACACAACGGGTGGGCTTTCTTT. The chain couples TRBV2 to TRBJ1-1, with D perhaps TRBD1 (6 bases). The CDR3 covers 13 residues. CDR1 is SNHLY and CDR2 is FYNNEI in the germline V gene. V was clipped by 7 bases and J by 11 bases, with 20 bases between them.

The chain employs TRBV6-5 and TRBJ1-5; D remains unclear. CDR1 is MNHEY and CDR2 is SVGAGI in the germline V gene. V dropped 6 bases and J dropped 0 bases, with 12 bases sitting between them. The CDR3 extends over 15 amino acids. The CDR3: CASSRPTNSNQPQHF. CDR3 in DNA: TGTGCCAGCAGCCGCCCGACAAATAGCAATCAGCCCCAGCATTTT.

The chain is built from TRBV19 and TRBJ2-5, with a possible D match to TRBD1 (5 bases). Germline V gene lookup returns CDR1 LNHDA and CDR2 SQIVND (reference sequence). Trimming took 5 bases from V and 5 from J, leaving 15 bases between them. CDR3 size: 14 residues. The CDR3 protein is CASSDQGYMETQYF. The CDR3 DNA reads TGTGCCAGTAGTGACCAGGGTTACATGGAGACCCAGTACTTC.

The chain joins TRBV5-1 to TRBJ1-5, with TRBD1 as a possible D gene (6 bases). This CDR3 is 15 amino acids long. Trimming left V 0 bases short and J 2 bases short, with 9 bases between. Germline values: CDR1 SGHRS, CDR2 YFSETQ. This chain's CDR3 is CASSLAGERNQPQHF. The DNA of the CDR3 is TGCGCCAGCAGCTTGGCAGGGGAGCGCAATCAGCCCCAGCATTTT.

This rearrangement joins TRBV7-2 to TRBJ1-1; the D is unclear. The CDR3 runs 14 residues. The germline V gene encodes CDR1 SGHTA and CDR2 FQGNSA. Trimming stripped 0 bases from V and 2 bases from J, with 7 bases between. The CDR3 reads CASSLASVNTEAFF. In nucleotides, the CDR3 is TGTGCCAGCAGCTTAGCGTCTGTAAACACTGAAGCTTTCTTT.

V and J are TRBV5-1 and TRBJ2-3, with 12 bases matching TRBD2. J lost 1 base, V lost 4 bases, and 1 base had no gene match. Germline V CDR1 and CDR2: SGHRS, YFSETQ. CDR3 length: 15 residues. The CDR3 bases are TGCGCCAGCAGCCGACTAGCGGGGGGCACAGATACGCAGTATTTT. Protein product: CASSRLAGGTDTQYF.

The genes are TRBV24-1 and TRBJ2-6; D not resolved. The CDR3 has 15 residues. V lost 3 bases and J 0 bases, leaving 5 bases between the germline ends. CDR1 is KGHDR and CDR2 is SFDVKD in the germline V gene. CDR3 DNA sequence: TGTGCCACCAGTGATCCAGGCTCTGGGGCCAACGTCCTGACTTTC. It codes for CATSDPGSGANVLTF.

This chain joins TRBV30 and TRBJ2-1; maybe TRBD1 (5 bases). Germline V lookup: CDR1 GTSNPN, CDR2 SVGIG (reference sequence). Trimming left V 2 bases short and J 9 bases short, with 5 bases between. This CDR3 comprises 10 residues. The CDR3 loop reads CAWSRGEQFF. The CDR3 DNA reads TGTGCCTGGAGTAGGGGTGAGCAGTTCTTC.

This chain connects TRBV7-9 to TRBJ2-5; 9 bases fit TRBD1. Germline CDR1 is SEHNR and CDR2 is FQNEAQ (reference sequence). Losses at the gene ends were 4 bases for V and 5 bases for J; bases not matched to a gene: 11. This CDR3 comprises 16 residues. The CDR3 sequence: CASSSPGTGYLETQYF. The CDR3 DNA sequence: TGTGCCAGCAGCTCTCCCGGGACAGGGTACTTGGAGACCCAGTACTTC. The full variable domain, its missing parts supplied by reference TRBV7-9 and TRBJ2-5, is DTGVSQNPRHKITKRGQNVTFRCDPISEHNRLYWYRQTLGQGPEFLTYFQNEAQLEKSRLLSDRFSAERPKGSFSTLEIQRTEQGDSAMYLCASSSPGTGYLETQYFGPGTRLLVL.

Comment on this clone: At one of its ends the junction is not consistent with the germline gene, which may arise from a read error. The CDR3 is CASSYYRAEDGYTF. Here the CDR3 DNA reads TGTGCCAGCAGCTACTACAGGGCGGAGGATGGCTACACCTTC. The chain employs TRBV6-6 and TRBJ1-2; D is perhaps TRBD1 (6 bases). The CDR3 spans 14 residues. CDR1 is MNHNY and CDR2 is SVGAGI in the germline V gene (reference sequence).

This clone was seen once. This rearrangement joins TRBV18 to TRBJ1-1, with D perhaps TRBD1 (5 bases). The CDR3 contains 12 residues. Per the germline V gene, CDR1 is KGHSH and CDR2 is LQKENI. V shed 5 bases and J shed 8 bases, with 12 bases lying between them. The CDR3 spells CASSKSGGEAFF. CDR3 in DNA: TGTGCCAGCTCAAAATCCGGGGGAGAAGCTTTCTTT.

CDR3 sequence reads: CASSLGTGKNTEAFF. As DNA, the CDR3 is TGTGCCAGCAGCTTGGGGACAGGAAAGAACACTGAAGCTTTCTTT. This chain uses TRBV5-4 with TRBJ1-1; 7 bases match TRBD1. This CDR3 has 15 amino acids. The junction had 3 bases not matched to a gene; V was cut back by 0 bases and J by 1 base. Germline lookup yields CDR1 SGHNT and CDR2 YYREEE (reference sequence).

This chain joins TRBV29-1 and TRBJ1-1; D might be TRBD1 (6 bases). There are 14 residues in the CDR3. The V end lost 3 bases, the J end lost 2 bases, and 13 bases lay between the germline ends. Germline assignment: CDR1 SQVTM and CDR2 ANQGSEA. The DNA of the CDR3 is TGCAGCGTTGAGAGGACAGAATTAAACACTGAAGCTTTCTTT. Its protein is CSVERTELNTEAFF. Filled out from reference TRBV29-1 and TRBJ1-1, the complete variable domain reads SAVISQKPSRDICQRGTSLTIQCQVDSQVTMMFWYRQQPGQSLTLIATANQGSEATYESGFVIDKFPISRPNLTFSTLTVSNMSPEDSSIYLCSVERTELNTEAFFGQGTRLTVV.

The J gene is TRBJ1-2, the V gene TRBV2; 10 positions match TRBD1. The germline CDR1 and CDR2 sequences are SNHLY and FYNNEI. J lost 8 bases, V lost 6 bases, and 9 bases had no gene match. CDR3 length equals 14 residues. The CDR3 bases are TGTGCCAGCAGGTCCGGGACAGGGGTTCGGGGCTACACCTTC. This sequence encodes CASRSGTGVRGYTF.